This TCR beta chain comes out of a study of T-cell reconstitution after alpha-beta-depleted transplantation in children. Regarding the study as a whole: One year post-transplant, T-cell counts and diversity were largely derived from T cells produced anew.

Of note for this clonotype: Its cognate antigen is unknown.

V gave up 6 bases and J gave up 0 bases, with 15 bases separating them. The CDR3 is 15 amino acids. Germline V lookup: CDR1 SGHRS, CDR2 YFSETQ. Using unique molecular identifiers, the investigators prepared the TCRbeta library. Using its own MiXCR run on the PCR reads, TCRdb lists one record per CDR3 protein. The sample has 90,000 to 100,000 distinct CDR3 sequences, about a quarter seen once. Source: PBMCs, taken before TCRalphabeta/CD19-depleted stem cell transplant. This TCR was sampled from a boy between 2 and 10 years old with acute lymphoblastic leukemia, due to receive a stem cell transplant. The V and J genes are TRBV5-1 and TRBJ1-1; D not resolved. CDR3 in amino acids: CASKSSPQLNTEAFF. The CDR3 coding sequence is TGCGCCAGCAAAAGTTCCCCCCAATTGAACACTGAAGCTTTCTTT.